These T cell receptor beta chains were read from a single sample in a study of CD8 T cells in ankylosing spondylitis. TCRdb called the 5' RACE reads again in MiXCR, with one record for every CDR3 protein. The sample yields fewer than 550,000 distinct CDR3 sequences, over 4% seen once. Sequencing was performed on blood, either unsorted or a sorted T cell fraction (not recorded which). These receptors were obtained from a male donor with ankylosing spondylitis. CDR3s leave out the opening cysteine and the closing phenylalanine or tryptophan. The D gene is left open where the match is weak.

CDR3aa: ASSQDGGTFQETQY
v_gene: TRBV4-3
j_gene: TRBJ2-5
d_gene: NA

CDR3aa: ASTPTTDPSYEQY
v_gene: TRBV6-1
j_gene: TRBJ2-7
d_gene: NA

CDR3aa: ASSHFDRALT
v_gene: TRBV4-2
j_gene: TRBJ1-2
d_gene: TRBD1

CDR3aa: ASSFTPNTEAF
v_gene: TRBV5-1
j_gene: TRBJ1-1
d_gene: NA

CDR3aa: ASSPGLAMVNEQF
v_gene: TRBV7-9
j_gene: TRBJ2-1
d_gene: TRBD2

CDR3aa: ASSPTVYQETQY
v_gene: TRBV4-3
j_gene: TRBJ2-5
d_gene: NA

CDR3aa: AISDGFSYNSPLH
v_gene: TRBV10-3
j_gene: TRBJ1-6
d_gene: NA

CDR3aa: AISEAGGLNTEAF
v_gene: TRBV10-3
j_gene: TRBJ1-1
d_gene: TRBD1

CDR3aa: ASSLMTLKTGAYEQY
v_gene: TRBV7-9
j_gene: TRBJ2-7
d_gene: NA

CDR3aa: ASLGLGQGNYGYT
v_gene: TRBV6-1
j_gene: TRBJ1-2
d_gene: NA

CDR3aa: SAPDRSYGYT
v_gene: TRBV20-1
j_gene: TRBJ1-2
d_gene: NA

CDR3aa: ASSPRQGGQPQH
v_gene: TRBV18
j_gene: TRBJ1-5
d_gene: TRBD1

CDR3aa: ASSTRRNEQF
v_gene: TRBV7-2
j_gene: TRBJ2-1
d_gene: NA

CDR3aa: ASSLRQGTGQPQH
v_gene: TRBV18
j_gene: TRBJ1-5
d_gene: NA

CDR3aa: ASSPALGDTEAF
v_gene: TRBV7-6
j_gene: TRBJ1-1
d_gene: NA

CDR3aa: ASSYSRPGNTIY
v_gene: TRBV6-5
j_gene: TRBJ1-3
d_gene: NA

CDR3aa: ASSSWTSGKNIQY
v_gene: TRBV7-8
j_gene: TRBJ2-4
d_gene: TRBD2

CDR3aa: ASSLGGQGASPLH
v_gene: TRBV6-2/TRBV6-3
j_gene: TRBJ1-6
d_gene: TRBD1

CDR3aa: ASSPPISDTQY
v_gene: TRBV5-1
j_gene: TRBJ2-3
d_gene: NA

CDR3aa: ASGLTGVNYGYT
v_gene: TRBV12-5
j_gene: TRBJ1-2
d_gene: NA

CDR3aa: ASSIQSASNTQY
v_gene: TRBV5-1
j_gene: TRBJ2-3
d_gene: NA

CDR3aa: SVDVDEAF
v_gene: TRBV29-1
j_gene: TRBJ1-1
d_gene: NA

CDR3aa: ASSYGPGGTEAF
v_gene: TRBV6-2/TRBV6-3
j_gene: TRBJ1-1
d_gene: NA

CDR3aa: SASQGERTDTQY
v_gene: TRBV20-1
j_gene: TRBJ2-3
d_gene: TRBD1

CDR3aa: SARLAGTYQETQY
v_gene: TRBV20-1
j_gene: TRBJ2-5
d_gene: TRBD2

CDR3aa: ASSQGSSRVYNEQF
v_gene: TRBV14
j_gene: TRBJ2-1
d_gene: NA

CDR3aa: ASSFGPPNEQY
v_gene: TRBV13
j_gene: TRBJ2-7
d_gene: NA

CDR3aa: SVEDPPTQY
v_gene: TRBV29-1
j_gene: TRBJ2-5
d_gene: NA

CDR3aa: ASSSRARSSSTDTQY
v_gene: TRBV6-2/TRBV6-3
j_gene: TRBJ2-3
d_gene: NA

CDR3aa: ATSRDRASSGETQY
v_gene: TRBV15
j_gene: TRBJ2-5
d_gene: NA

CDR3aa: AISDNWTGRNGYT
v_gene: TRBV10-3
j_gene: TRBJ1-2
d_gene: TRBD1

CDR3aa: ASRPTGTGIGPQH
v_gene: TRBV28
j_gene: TRBJ1-5
d_gene: TRBD1

CDR3aa: ASSVGGTQHETQY
v_gene: TRBV9
j_gene: TRBJ2-5
d_gene: NA

CDR3aa: ASSPWFYEQY
v_gene: TRBV5-5
j_gene: TRBJ2-7
d_gene: NA

CDR3aa: ASSSRQLYNQPQH
v_gene: TRBV27
j_gene: TRBJ1-5
d_gene: NA

CDR3aa: ASSYSTITVQETQY
v_gene: TRBV6-5
j_gene: TRBJ2-5
d_gene: NA

CDR3aa: SAPGLADSTDTQY
v_gene: TRBV20-1
j_gene: TRBJ2-3
d_gene: TRBD2

CDR3aa: ASSRGIANEKLF
v_gene: TRBV9
j_gene: TRBJ1-4
d_gene: NA

CDR3aa: ASSLPVNGNQPQH
v_gene: TRBV28
j_gene: TRBJ1-5
d_gene: NA

CDR3aa: SVSSGTDTQY
v_gene: TRBV29-1
j_gene: TRBJ2-3
d_gene: NA

CDR3aa: ATSREGSQNYQPQH
v_gene: TRBV15
j_gene: TRBJ1-5
d_gene: NA

CDR3aa: SVDLAGAHT
v_gene: TRBV29-1
j_gene: TRBJ1-2
d_gene: NA

CDR3aa: ASHRGNTEAF
v_gene: TRBV12-3/TRBV12-4
j_gene: TRBJ1-1
d_gene: NA

CDR3aa: ASSTPGQQETQY
v_gene: TRBV6-2/TRBV6-3
j_gene: TRBJ2-5
d_gene: TRBD1

CDR3aa: ASSPDRAAYLNTEAF
v_gene: TRBV3-1
j_gene: TRBJ1-1
d_gene: TRBD1

CDR3aa: ASSSLAGVTDTQY
v_gene: TRBV7-9
j_gene: TRBJ2-3
d_gene: TRBD2

CDR3aa: ASSLYREGNYGYT
v_gene: TRBV7-9
j_gene: TRBJ1-2
d_gene: NA

CDR3aa: ASSYGWQGGNGYT
v_gene: TRBV6-5
j_gene: TRBJ1-2
d_gene: TRBD1